This TCR beta chain stems from a study of Ad26.COV2.S vaccination and SARS-CoV-2 variants. Study results and limitations: Reported post-vaccination CD8+ and CD4+ T cell responses to spike showed substantial breadth. Spike-specific TCR breadth in vaccine recipients exceeded that seen in placebo recipients.

Treatment reported: some 20 received Ad26.COV2.S at low or high dose, single or two shots; roughly 5 received placebo; per-sample allocation not given. Day 63 after the first vaccine or placebo injection was the time point for sampling. As for this clone: The antigen remains unidentified.

From germline, CDR1 is SGHNT and CDR2 YYREEE (reference sequence). The CDR3 contains 15 residues. Losses at the gene ends were 4 bases for V and 0 bases for J; bases not matched to a gene: 4. Sequencing was performed with immunoSEQ multiplex PCR; in TCRdb, only in-frame clones are kept and a portion is missing. Seen here are over 450,000 clones, about 89% observed once, and the top ten hold 1.5% to 2%. Sequenced here: peripheral blood, sampled in a trial of Ad26.COV2.S vaccine versus placebo. The chain is built from TRBV5-4 and TRBJ2-3; TRBD2 matches 8 bases. This sequence was found in a person aged 18-60 years who received the Ad26.COV2.S COVID-19 vaccine or a placebo. CDR3 in amino acids: CASSRSGTSTDTQYF. CDR3 DNA: TGTGCCAGCAGCCGTAGCGGGACTAGCACAGATACGCAGTATTTT.